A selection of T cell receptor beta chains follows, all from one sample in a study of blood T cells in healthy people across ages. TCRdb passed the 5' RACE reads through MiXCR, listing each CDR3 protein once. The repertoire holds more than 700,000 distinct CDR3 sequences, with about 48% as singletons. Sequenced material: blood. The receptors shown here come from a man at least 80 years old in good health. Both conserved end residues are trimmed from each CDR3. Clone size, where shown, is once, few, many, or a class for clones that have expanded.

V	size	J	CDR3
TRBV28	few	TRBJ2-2	ASSLGLGEAGELF
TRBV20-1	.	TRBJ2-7	SARADRAPYNEQY
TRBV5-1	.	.	ASSLNGILYEQY
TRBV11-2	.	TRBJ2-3	ASSYGHPDTQY
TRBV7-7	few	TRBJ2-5	ASSLYAGETQY
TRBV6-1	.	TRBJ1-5	ASRQTVLVNQPQH
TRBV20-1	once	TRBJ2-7	SARVPGAYEQY
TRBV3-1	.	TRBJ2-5	ASSAGLAGLETQY
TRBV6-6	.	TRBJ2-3	ASSQRGLHRYAY
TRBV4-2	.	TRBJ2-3	ASRRDGATDTQY
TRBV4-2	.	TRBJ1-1	ASSQWSGPSPLAF
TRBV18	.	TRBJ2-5	ASSPPRREEETQY
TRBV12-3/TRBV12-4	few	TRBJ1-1	ASSLGSGEAF
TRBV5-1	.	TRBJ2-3	AGSSAVGHTDTQY